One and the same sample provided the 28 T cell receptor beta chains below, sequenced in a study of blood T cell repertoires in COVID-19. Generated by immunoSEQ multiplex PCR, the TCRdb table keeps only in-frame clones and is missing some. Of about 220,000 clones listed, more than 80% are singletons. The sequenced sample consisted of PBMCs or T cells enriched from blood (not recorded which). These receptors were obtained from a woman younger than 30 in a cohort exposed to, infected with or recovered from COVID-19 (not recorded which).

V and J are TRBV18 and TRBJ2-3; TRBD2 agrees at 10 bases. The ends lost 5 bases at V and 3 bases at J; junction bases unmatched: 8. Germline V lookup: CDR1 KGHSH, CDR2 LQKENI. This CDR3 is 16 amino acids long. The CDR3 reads CASSSLAGGGTDTQYF. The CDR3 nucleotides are TGTGCCAGCTCATCCTTAGCGGGAGGTGGAACAGATACGCAGTATTTT.

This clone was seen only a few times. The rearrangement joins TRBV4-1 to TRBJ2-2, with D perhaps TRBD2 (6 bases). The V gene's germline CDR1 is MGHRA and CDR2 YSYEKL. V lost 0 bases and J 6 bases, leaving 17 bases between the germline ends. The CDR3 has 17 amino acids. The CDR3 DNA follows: TGCGCCAGCAGCCAAGATTTCTCAGGAGGGCCCCCCGGGGAGCTGTTTTTT. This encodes CASSQDFSGGPPGELFF.

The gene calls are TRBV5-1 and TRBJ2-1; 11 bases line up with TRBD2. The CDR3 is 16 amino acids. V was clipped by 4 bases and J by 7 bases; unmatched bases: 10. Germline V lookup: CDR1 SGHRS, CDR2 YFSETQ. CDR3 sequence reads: CASSLMTSGTGNEQFF. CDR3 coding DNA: TGCGCCAGCAGCCTAATGACTAGCGGGACGGGGAATGAGCAGTTCTTC.

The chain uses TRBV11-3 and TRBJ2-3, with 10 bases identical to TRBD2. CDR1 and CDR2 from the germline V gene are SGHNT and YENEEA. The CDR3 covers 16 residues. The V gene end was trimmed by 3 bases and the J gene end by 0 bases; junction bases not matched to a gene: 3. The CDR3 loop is CASSLGLASSTDTQYF. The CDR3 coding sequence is TGTGCCAGCAGCTTGGGACTAGCGAGCAGCACAGATACGCAGTATTTT.

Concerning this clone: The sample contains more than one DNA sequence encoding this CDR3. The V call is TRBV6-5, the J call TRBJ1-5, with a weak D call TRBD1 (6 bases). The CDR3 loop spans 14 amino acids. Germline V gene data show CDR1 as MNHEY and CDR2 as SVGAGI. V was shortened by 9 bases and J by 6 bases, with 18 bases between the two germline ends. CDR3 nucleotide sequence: TGTGCCAGTAAGGAGACAGGAGGAGGTCAGCCCCAGCATTTT. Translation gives CASKETGGGQPQHF.

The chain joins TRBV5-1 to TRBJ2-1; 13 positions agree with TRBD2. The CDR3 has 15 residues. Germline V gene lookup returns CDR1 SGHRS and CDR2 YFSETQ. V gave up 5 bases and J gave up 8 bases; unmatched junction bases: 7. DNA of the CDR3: TGCGCCAGCAGATCCGGGACTAGCGGGATCGATGAGCAGTTCTTC. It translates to CASRSGTSGIDEQFF.

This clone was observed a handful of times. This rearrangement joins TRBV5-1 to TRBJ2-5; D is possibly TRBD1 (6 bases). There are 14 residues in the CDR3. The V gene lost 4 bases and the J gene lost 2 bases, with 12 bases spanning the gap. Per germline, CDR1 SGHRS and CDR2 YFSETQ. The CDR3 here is CASSRGQQQETQYF. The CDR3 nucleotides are TGCGCCAGCAGCCGAGGACAGCAACAAGAGACCCAGTACTTC.

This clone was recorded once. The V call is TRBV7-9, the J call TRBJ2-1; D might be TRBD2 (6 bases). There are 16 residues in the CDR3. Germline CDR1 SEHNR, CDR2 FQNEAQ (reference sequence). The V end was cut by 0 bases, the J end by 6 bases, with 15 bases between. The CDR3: CASSLARDRMFNEQFF. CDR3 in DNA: TGTGCCAGCAGCTTAGCGCGGGACCGCATGTTCAATGAGCAGTTCTTC.

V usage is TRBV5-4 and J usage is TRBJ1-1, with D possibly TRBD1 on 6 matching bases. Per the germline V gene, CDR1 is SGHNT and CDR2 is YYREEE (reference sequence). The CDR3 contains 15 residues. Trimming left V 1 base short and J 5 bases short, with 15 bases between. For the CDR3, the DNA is TGTGCCAGCAGCTTGAATGTAGGGGGGGAGACTGAAGCTTTCTTT. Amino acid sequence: CASSLNVGGETEAFF.

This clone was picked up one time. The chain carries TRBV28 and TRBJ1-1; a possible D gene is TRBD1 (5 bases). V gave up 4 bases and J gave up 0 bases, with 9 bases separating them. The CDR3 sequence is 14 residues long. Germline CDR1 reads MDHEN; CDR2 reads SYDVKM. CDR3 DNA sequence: TGTGCCAGCAGTTCCGGACAAGTGAACACTGAAGCTTTCTTT. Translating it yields CASSSGQVNTEAFF. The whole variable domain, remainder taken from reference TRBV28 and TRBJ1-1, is DVKVTQSSRYLVKRTGEKVFLECVQDMDHENMFWYRQDPGLGLRLIYFSYDVKMKEKGDIPEGYSVSREKKERFSLILESASTNQTSMYLCASSSGQVNTEAFFGQGTRLTVV.

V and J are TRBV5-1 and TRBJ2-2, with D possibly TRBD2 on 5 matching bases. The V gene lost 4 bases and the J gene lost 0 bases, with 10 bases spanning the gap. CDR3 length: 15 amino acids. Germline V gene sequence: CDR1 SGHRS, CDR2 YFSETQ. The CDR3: CASSAGNTNTGELFF. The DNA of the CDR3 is TGCGCCAGCAGCGCCGGGAATACGAACACCGGGGAGCTGTTTTTT.

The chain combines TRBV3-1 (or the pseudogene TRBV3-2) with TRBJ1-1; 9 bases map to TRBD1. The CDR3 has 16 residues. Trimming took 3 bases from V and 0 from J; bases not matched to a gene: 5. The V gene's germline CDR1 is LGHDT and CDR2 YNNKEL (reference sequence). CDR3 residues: CASSQDRGWVNTEAFF. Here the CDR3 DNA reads TGTGCCAGCAGCCAGGACAGGGGTTGGGTGAACACTGAAGCTTTCTTT.

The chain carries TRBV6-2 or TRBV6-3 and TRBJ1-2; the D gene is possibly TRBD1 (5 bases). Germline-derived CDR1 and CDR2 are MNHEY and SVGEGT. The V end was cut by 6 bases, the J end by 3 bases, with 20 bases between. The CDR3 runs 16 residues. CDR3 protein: CASSNWGEGSYYGYTF. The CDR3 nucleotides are TGTGCCAGCAGCAATTGGGGGGAAGGTTCATACTATGGCTACACCTTC.

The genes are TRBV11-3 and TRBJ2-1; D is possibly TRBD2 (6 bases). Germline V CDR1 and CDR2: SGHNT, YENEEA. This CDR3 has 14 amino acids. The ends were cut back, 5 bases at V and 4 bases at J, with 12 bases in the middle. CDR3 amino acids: CASSAGSRYNEQFF. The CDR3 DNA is TGTGCCAGCAGCGCCGGGAGCAGATACAATGAGCAGTTCTTC.

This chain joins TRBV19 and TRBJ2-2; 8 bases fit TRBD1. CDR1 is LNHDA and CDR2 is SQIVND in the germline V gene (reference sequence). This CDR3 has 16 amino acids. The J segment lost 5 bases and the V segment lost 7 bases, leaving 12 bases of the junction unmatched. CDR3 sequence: CASTRRPGGETGELFF. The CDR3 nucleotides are TGTGCCAGTACCCGACGGCCAGGGGGCGAAACCGGGGAGCTGTTTTTT.

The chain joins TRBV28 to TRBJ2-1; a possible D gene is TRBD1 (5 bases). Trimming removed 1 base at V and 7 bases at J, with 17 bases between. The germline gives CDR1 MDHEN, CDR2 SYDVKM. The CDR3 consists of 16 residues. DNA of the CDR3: TGTGCCAGCAGTTTATCTGGGCAGGGCTCTAAAAATGAGCAGTTCTTC. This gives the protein CASSLSGQGSKNEQFF.

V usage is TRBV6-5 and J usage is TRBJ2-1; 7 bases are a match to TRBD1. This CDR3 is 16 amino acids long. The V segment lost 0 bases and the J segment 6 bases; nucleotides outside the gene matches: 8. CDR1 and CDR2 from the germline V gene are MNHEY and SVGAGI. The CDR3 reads CASSYSSGQWSNEQFF. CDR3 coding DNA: TGTGCCAGCAGTTACTCCTCGGGACAGTGGAGCAATGAGCAGTTCTTC.

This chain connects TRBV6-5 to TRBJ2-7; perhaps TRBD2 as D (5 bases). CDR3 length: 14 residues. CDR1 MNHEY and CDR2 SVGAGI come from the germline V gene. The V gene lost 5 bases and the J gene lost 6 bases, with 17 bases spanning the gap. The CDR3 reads CASSLAGLLTEQYF. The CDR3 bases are TGTGCCAGCAGTCTGGCGGGCCTTCTCACCGAGCAGTACTTC.

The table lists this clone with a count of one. Here the CDR3 reads CASSPGASNQPQHF. Written as DNA, the CDR3 is TGTGCCAGCTCACCAGGGGCGAGCAATCAGCCCCAGCATTTT. The chain links TRBV18 to TRBJ1-5, with D tentatively TRBD1 (5 bases). The CDR3 sequence is 14 residues long. The germline CDR1 and CDR2 sequences are KGHSH and LQKENI. V lost 2 bases and J 1 base, leaving 6 bases between the germline ends.

CDR3 nucleotides: TGTGCCAGCAGCCTAACTAACGGGGGTTTCAATGAGCAGTTCTTC. It encodes CASSLTNGGFNEQFF. The chain carries TRBV7-2 and TRBJ2-1, with a possible D match to TRBD2 (6 bases). This CDR3 region has 15 residues. Trimming took off 5 bases at V and 6 bases at J, with 17 bases between the two ends. Germline V gives CDR1 SGHTA, CDR2 FQGNSA.

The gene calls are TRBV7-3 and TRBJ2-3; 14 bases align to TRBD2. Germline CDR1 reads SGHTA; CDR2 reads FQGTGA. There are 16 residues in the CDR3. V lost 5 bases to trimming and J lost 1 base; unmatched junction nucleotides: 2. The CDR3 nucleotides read TGTGCCAGCAGCCAGGGACTAGCGGGAGGCACAGATACGCAGTATTTT. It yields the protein CASSQGLAGGTDTQYF.

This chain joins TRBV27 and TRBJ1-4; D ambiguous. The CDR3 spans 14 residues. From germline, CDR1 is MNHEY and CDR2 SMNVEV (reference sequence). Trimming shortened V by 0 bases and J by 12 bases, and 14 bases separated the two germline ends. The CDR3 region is CASSLSSEGVELFF. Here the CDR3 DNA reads TGTGCCAGCAGTTTATCCTCCGAGGGAGTGGAACTGTTTTTT.

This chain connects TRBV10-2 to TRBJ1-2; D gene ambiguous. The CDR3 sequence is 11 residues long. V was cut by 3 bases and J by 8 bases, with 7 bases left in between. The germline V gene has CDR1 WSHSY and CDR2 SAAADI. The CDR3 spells CASSDESGYTF. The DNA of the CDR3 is TGCGCCAGCAGTGACGAGAGCGGCTACACCTTC.

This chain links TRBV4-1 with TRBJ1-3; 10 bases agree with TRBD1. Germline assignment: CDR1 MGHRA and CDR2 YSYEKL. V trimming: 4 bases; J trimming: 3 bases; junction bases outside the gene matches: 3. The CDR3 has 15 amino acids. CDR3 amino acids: CASSPGTGVGNTIYF. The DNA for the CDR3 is TGCGCCAGCAGCCCAGGGACAGGGGTTGGAAACACCATATATTTT.

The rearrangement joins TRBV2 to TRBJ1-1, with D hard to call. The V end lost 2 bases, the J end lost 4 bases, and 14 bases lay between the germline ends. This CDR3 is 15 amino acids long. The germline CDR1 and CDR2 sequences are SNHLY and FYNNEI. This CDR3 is CASSELAGITTEAFF. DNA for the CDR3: TGTGCCAGCAGTGAATTGGCCGGGATCACCACTGAAGCTTTCTTT.

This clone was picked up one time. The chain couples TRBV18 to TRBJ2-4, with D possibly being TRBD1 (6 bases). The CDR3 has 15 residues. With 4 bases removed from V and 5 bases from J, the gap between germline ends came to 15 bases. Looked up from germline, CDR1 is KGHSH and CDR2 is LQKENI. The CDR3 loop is CASSRATGPQNIQYF. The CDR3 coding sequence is TGTGCCAGCTCACGGGCGACAGGACCTCAAAACATTCAGTACTTC.

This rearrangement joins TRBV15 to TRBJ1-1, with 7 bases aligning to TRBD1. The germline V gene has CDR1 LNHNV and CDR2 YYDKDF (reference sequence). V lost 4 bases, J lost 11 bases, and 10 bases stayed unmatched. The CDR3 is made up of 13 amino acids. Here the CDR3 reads CATSNIQGGAAFF. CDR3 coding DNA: TGTGCCACCAGCAACATACAAGGGGGCGCGGCTTTCTTT.

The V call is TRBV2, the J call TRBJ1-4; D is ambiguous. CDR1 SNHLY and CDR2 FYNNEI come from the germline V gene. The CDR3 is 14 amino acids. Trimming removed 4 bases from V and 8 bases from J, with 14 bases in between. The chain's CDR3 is CASSVESGLEKLFF. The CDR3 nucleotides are TGTGCCAGCAGTGTTGAGTCAGGATTGGAAAAACTGTTTTTT.